These T cell receptor beta chains were read from a single sample in a study of T cells after posttransplantation cyclophosphamide. The repertoire was sequenced with immunoSEQ multiplex PCR; TCRdb's copy has only in-frame clones and lacks some. The table shows some 61,000 clones, with approximately 92% occurring only once. The source material was PBMCs. These receptors were obtained from a woman aged 25 to 45 in good health and a related stem cell transplant donor. Each CDR3 is given with its conserved first and last residue. Fields, in order: D gene, V gene, clone size, J gene, CDR3 DNA, CDR3 protein. A D gene is named only where the DNA matches it firmly. Not all rows give a size; the values are once, few, many and, for expanded clones, a class.

>-|TRBV7-2|-|TRBJ1-6
TGTGCCAGCAGCACTCGGCTCATTGGGACCGTTGATTCACCCCTCCACTTT
CASSTRLIGTVDSPLHF
>-|TRBV5-1|-|TRBJ1-1
TGCGCCAGCAGCCCGGCCACAGAGAACACTGAAGCTTTCTTT
CASSPATENTEAFF
>-|TRBV10-3|once|TRBJ1-1
TGTGCCTCTGGGGGCGGGGACACTGAAGCTTTCTTT
CASGGGDTEAFF
>-|TRBV20-1|-|TRBJ2-7
TGCAGCGCAGGGGAATACTACGAGCAGTACTTC
CSAGEYYEQYF
>TRBD1|TRBV19|-|TRBJ2-3
TGTGCCAGTAGTACCGCCGGACAGGCGACGGATACGCAGTATTTT
CASSTAGQATDTQYF
>TRBD1|TRBV5-6|-|TRBJ2-7
TGTGCCAGCAGCTTGGGGGGGGGACAGGGCTCCTACGAGCAGTACTTC
CASSLGGGQGSYEQYF
>-|TRBV4-2|-|TRBJ2-7
TGTGCCAGCAGCCAAGTAGCCCAAATCACCTACGAGCAGTACTTC
CASSQVAQITYEQYF
>-|TRBV4-3|few|TRBJ2-4
TGCGCCAGCAGCCAAGATAACGTCAAAGGATCGGACATTCAGTACTTC
CASSQDNVKGSDIQYF
>TRBD1|TRBV12-5|-|TRBJ1-1
TGTGCTAGTGGTCCAGGGGGAATCTTTTCTGAAGCTTTCTTT
CASGPGGIFSEAFF
>TRBD1|TRBV15|-|TRBJ2-1
TGTGCCACCAGCGCCCGGACAGGTTCCTACAATGAGCAGTTCTTC
CATSARTGSYNEQFF
>-|TRBV27|-|TRBJ1-1
TGTGCCAGCAGTCATGACAGAAACACTGAAGCTTTCTTT
CASSHDRNTEAFF
>TRBD1|TRBV29-1|few|TRBJ1-1
TGCAGCGTCGATACAGGGGTCCCTGAAGCTTTCTTT
CSVDTGVPEAFF
>-|TRBV2|-|TRBJ2-7
TGTGCCAGCGTGTTAGGGGTTACCTACGAGCAGTACTTC
CASVLGVTYEQYF
>-|TRBV6-7|-|TRBJ1-2
TGTGCCAGCAGTTACTGCTCGGGGGGCATTTATGGCTACACCTTC
CASSYCSGGIYGYTF
>-|TRBV11-3|once|TRBJ1-5
TGTGCCAGCAGCCCACTGGGGGAACGGGGTCAGCCCCAGCATTTT
CASSPLGERGQPQHF
>-|TRBV5-4|-|TRBJ1-1
TGTGCCAGCAGCTTGGGGCCGACAGACACTGAAGCTTTCTTT
CASSLGPTDTEAFF
>-|TRBV4-3|-|TRBJ2-1
TGCGCCAGCAGCCAAGTCGGGACCTACAATGAGCAGTTCTTC
CASSQVGTYNEQFF
>TRBD2|TRBV7-9|-|TRBJ2-2
TGTGCCAGCAGCCGGACTAGCGGGGGGGCAGGTTCCGACGGGGAGCTGTTTTTT
CASSRTSGGAGSDGELFF
>-|TRBV19|-|TRBJ1-5
TGTGCCAGTAGTATGGTTCCTCCCCACATTAGCAATCAGCCCCAGCATTTT
CASSMVPPHISNQPQHF
>TRBD2|TRBV27|-|TRBJ2-5
TGTGCCAGCAGTCCCCGGGTGACTAGCGGGCCACAAGAGACCCAGTACTTC
CASSPRVTSGPQETQYF
>-|TRBV15|few|TRBJ2-5
TGTGCCACCAGCAGGATACGGACTGTACCCCAAGAGACCCAGTACTTC
CATSRIRTVPQETQYF
>-|TRBV6-1|-|TRBJ2-5
TGTGCCAGCAGCCCTAATGAGGGGCGGGGAGAGACCCAGTACTTC
CASSPNEGRGETQYF
>TRBD1|TRBV5-4|-|TRBJ1-2
TGTGCCAGCAGCTTGGGCCCCCAAGGACAGGTTCATGGCTACACCTTC
CASSLGPQGQVHGYTF
>-|TRBV9|-|TRBJ2-3
TGTGCCAGCAGTCCAGGGGTGGCGGGGCACACAGATACGCAGTATTTT
CASSPGVAGHTDTQYF
>-|TRBV25-1|-|TRBJ1-1
TGTGCCAGCAGGGACACCAAGAACACTGAAGCTTTCTTT
CASRDTKNTEAFF
>-|TRBV28|-|TRBJ2-3
TGTGCCAGCAGTCTCGGGGCGAACGCAGATACGCAGTATTTT
CASSLGANADTQYF
>TRBD2|TRBV5-4|-|TRBJ2-2
TGTGCCAGCAGCTCGGAGCGGGGGGGCCGAGGCACCGGGGAGCTGTTTTTT
CASSSERGGRGTGELFF
>-|TRBV6-1|-|TRBJ2-1
TGTGCCAGCAGTGAGGAGACGCTTGGCGGAGAGTTCTTC
CASSEETLGGEFF
>-|TRBV4-2|-|TRBJ1-6
TGTGCCAGCAGGCCAGGGGAAGGGCTTAATTCACCCCTCCACTTT
CASRPGEGLNSPLHF
>-|TRBV7-9|-|TRBJ1-1
TGTGCCAGCAGCTTAGTAGGCGGTGTGAACACTGAAGCTTTCTTT
CASSLVGGVNTEAFF
>TRBD1|TRBV19|-|TRBJ2-2
TGTGCCAGTAGTATGGACAGGGGTATGAACACCGGGGAGCTGTTTTTT
CASSMDRGMNTGELFF
>-|TRBV5-1|-|TRBJ2-1
TGCGCCAGCAGCTTGGTCGCCACGAGCTCCTACAATGAGCAGTTCTTC
CASSLVATSSYNEQFF
>-|TRBV9|-|TRBJ1-6
TGTGCCAGCAGCGTAGCTGGAGCAGGGCCTAATTCACCCCTCCACTTT
CASSVAGAGPNSPLHF
>-|TRBV4-2|-|TRBJ1-5
TGTGCCAGCAGCCAAGAAGGCCAGGGTGGACAGCCCCAGCATTTT
CASSQEGQGGQPQHF
>-|TRBV7-9|-|TRBJ1-3
TGTGCCAGCAGCTACAAGTTCCGGGACGAAGGAAACACCATATATTTT
CASSYKFRDEGNTIYF
>TRBD2|TRBV5-4|-|TRBJ2-3
TGTGCCAGCAGCTTACGAGCGGGGGGGACCCCAGATACGCAGTATTTT
CASSLRAGGTPDTQYF
>-|TRBV5-4|once|TRBJ2-5
TGTGCCAGCAGCTTGGAGAACGTACAAGAGACCCAGTACTTC
CASSLENVQETQYF
>-|TRBV4-3|-|TRBJ1-6
TGCGCCAGCAGCCAAGACGGGGATTCACCCCTCCACTTT
CASSQDGDSPLHF
>-|TRBV13|-|TRBJ2-2
TGTGCCAGCAGCCAGAGGACGGTGGGGGAGCTGTTTTTT
CASSQRTVGELFF
>-|TRBV5-4|-|TRBJ2-5
TGTGCCAGCAGCGTCCTAGGGAGAGAGACCCAGTACTTC
CASSVLGRETQYF
>-|TRBV6-1|-|TRBJ2-7
TGTGCCATCCCGGTAGGGCAGGGACCGTACGAGCAGTACTTC
CAIPVGQGPYEQYF
>-|TRBV6-6|-|TRBJ2-7
TGTGCCAGCAGTTACTACGCTGCAACCCCCTACGAGCAGTACTTC
CASSYYAATPYEQYF
>TRBD1|TRBV9|-|TRBJ1-3
TGTGCCAGCAGCGAGGGACAGGGTGGAAACACCATATATTTT
CASSEGQGGNTIYF
>-|TRBV28|-|TRBJ1-2
TGTGCCAGCAGTTTGGCCCTGGGCTACACCTTC
CASSLALGYTF
>-|TRBV9|-|TRBJ1-6
TGTGCCAGCAGCGTAGCTCAACAGCCTTCACCCCTCCACTTT
CASSVAQQPSPLHF